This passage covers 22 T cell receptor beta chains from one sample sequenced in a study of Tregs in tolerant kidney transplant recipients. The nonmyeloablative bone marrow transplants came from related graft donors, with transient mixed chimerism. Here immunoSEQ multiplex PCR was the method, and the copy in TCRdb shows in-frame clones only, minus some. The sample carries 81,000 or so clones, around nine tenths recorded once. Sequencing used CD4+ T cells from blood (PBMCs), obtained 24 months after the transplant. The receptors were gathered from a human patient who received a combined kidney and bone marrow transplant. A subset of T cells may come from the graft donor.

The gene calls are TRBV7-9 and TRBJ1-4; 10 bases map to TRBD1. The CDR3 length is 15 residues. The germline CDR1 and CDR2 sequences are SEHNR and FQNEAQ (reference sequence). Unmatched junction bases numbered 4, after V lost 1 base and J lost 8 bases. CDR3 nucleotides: TGTGCCAGCAGCTTAGGCGGGACAGGGGTAGAAAAACTGTTTTTT. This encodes CASSLGGTGVEKLFF.

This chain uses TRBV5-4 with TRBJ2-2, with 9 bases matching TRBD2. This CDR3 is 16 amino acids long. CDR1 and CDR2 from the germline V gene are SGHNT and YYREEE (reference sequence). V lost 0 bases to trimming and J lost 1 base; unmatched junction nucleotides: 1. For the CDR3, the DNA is TGTGCCAGCAGCTTGGGCGGGGGGGTGAACACCGGGGAGCTGTTTTTT. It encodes CASSLGGGVNTGELFF. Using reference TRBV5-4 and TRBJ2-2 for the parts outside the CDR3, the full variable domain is ETGVTQSPTHLIKTRGQQVTLRCSSQSGHNTVSWYQQALGQGPQFIFQYYREEENGRGNFPPRFSGLQFPNYSSELNVNALELDDSALYLCASSLGGGVNTGELFFGEGSRLTVL.

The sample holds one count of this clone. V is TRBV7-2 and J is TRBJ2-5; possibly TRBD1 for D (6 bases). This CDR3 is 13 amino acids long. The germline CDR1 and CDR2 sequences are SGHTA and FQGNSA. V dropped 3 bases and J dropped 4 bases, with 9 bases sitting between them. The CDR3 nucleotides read TGTGCCAGCAGCTTTTCAGGGGTAGAGACCCAGTACTTC. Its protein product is CASSFSGVETQYF.

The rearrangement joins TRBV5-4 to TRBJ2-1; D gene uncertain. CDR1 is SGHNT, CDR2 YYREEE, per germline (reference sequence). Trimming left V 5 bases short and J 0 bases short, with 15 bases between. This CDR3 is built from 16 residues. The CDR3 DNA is TGTGCCAGCAGAAAGACACCGGATAGCTCCTACAATGAGCAGTTCTTC. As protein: CASRKTPDSSYNEQFF.

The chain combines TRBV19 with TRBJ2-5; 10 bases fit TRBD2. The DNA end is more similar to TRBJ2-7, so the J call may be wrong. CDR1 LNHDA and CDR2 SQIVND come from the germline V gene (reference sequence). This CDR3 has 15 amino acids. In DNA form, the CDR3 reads TGTGCCAGTAGGCTAGCGGGAGAAGAGTCCTACGAGCAGTACTTC. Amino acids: CASRLAGEESYEQYF.

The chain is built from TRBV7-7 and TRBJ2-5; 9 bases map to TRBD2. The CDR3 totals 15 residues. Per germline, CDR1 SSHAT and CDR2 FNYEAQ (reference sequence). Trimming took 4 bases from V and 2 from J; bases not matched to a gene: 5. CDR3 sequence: CASSSLAGFQETQYF. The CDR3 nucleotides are TGTGCCAGCAGCTCGCTAGCGGGATTTCAAGAGACCCAGTACTTC.

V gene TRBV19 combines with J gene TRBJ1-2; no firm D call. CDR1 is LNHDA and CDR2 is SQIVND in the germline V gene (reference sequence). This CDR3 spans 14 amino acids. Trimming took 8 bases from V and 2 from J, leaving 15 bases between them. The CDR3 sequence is CASPGEGENYGYTF. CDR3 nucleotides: TGTGCCAGTCCTGGGGAGGGAGAGAACTATGGCTACACCTTC.

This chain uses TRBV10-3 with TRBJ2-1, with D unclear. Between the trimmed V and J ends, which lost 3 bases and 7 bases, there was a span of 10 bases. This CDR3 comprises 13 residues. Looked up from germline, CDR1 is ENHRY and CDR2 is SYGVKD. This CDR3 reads CAISDERRNEQFF. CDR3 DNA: TGTGCCATCAGTGATGAGAGGAGAAATGAGCAGTTCTTC.

CDR3 sequence (DNA): TGTGCCAGCAGCTTGTTGGGGGACAGAAGCAATGAAAAACTGTTTTTT. Its translation is CASSLLGDRSNEKLFF. This chain links TRBV5-6 with TRBJ1-4, with 7 bases matching TRBD1. The CDR3 extends over 16 amino acids. The germline V gene has CDR1 SGHDT and CDR2 YYEEEE. Trimming at V came to 1 base and at J to 5 bases, leaving 8 bases not matched to a gene. The variable domain in full, with the rest retrieved from reference TRBV5-6 and TRBJ1-4, is DAGVTQSPTHLIKTRGQQVTLRCSPKSGHDTVSWYQQALGQGPQFIFQYYEEEERQRGNFPDRFSGHQFPNYSSELNVNALLLGDSALYLCASSLLGDRSNEKLFFGSGTQLSVL.

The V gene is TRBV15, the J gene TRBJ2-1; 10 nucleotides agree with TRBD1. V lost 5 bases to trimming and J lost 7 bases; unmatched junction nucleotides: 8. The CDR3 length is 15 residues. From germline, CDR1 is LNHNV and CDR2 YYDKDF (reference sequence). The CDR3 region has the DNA TGTGCCACCAGCCTTGGACAGGGGGGAGGTAATGAGCAGTTCTTC. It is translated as CATSLGQGGGNEQFF.

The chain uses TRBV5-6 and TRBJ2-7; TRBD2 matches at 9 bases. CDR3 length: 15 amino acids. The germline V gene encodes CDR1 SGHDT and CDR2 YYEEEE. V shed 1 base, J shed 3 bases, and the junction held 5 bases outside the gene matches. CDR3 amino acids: CASSLRRLADYEQYF. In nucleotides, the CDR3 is TGTGCCAGCAGCTTGCGGCGACTAGCGGACTACGAGCAGTACTTC.

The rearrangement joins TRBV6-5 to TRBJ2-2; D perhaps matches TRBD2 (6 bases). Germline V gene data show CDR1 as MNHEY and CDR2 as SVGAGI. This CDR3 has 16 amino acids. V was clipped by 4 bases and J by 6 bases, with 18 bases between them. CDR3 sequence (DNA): TGTGCCAGCAGTTCCCTGACTAGTAGGGGTCCCGGGGAGCTGTTTTTT. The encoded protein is CASSSLTSRGPGELFF.

Here the CDR3 reads CASSESRGGVRYGYTF. For the CDR3, the DNA is TGTGCCAGCAGTGAATCCCGAGGGGGCGTCAGGTATGGCTACACCTTC. The chain joins TRBV25-1 to TRBJ1-2; 7 bases fit TRBD1. The CDR3 is made up of 16 amino acids. Per germline, CDR1 MGHDK and CDR2 SYGVNS. V trimming: 1 base; J trimming: 5 bases; junction bases outside the gene matches: 10.

The CDR3 nucleotides are TGTGCCAGCTCAAAGGGGGGGCGAGATACGCAGTATTTT. It yields the protein CASSKGGRDTQYF. The chain recombines TRBV18 with TRBJ2-3; D might be TRBD2 (7 bases). This CDR3 is built from 13 residues. The V gene lost 5 bases and the J gene lost 5 bases, with 11 bases spanning the gap. CDR1 and CDR2 from the germline V gene are KGHSH and LQKENI.

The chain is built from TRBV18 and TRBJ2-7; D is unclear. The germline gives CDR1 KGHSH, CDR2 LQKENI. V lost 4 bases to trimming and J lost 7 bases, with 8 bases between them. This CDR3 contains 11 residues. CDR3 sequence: CASSQTGEQYF. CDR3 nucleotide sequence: TGTGCCAGCTCACAAACCGGGGAGCAGTACTTC.

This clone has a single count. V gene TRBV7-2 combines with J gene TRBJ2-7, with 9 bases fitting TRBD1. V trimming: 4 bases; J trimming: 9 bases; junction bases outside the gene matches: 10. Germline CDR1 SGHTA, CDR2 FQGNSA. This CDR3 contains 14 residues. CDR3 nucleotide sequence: TGTGCCAGCAGCTCTACAGGGACAGGGCGGGTGCAGTACTTC. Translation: CASSSTGTGRVQYF.

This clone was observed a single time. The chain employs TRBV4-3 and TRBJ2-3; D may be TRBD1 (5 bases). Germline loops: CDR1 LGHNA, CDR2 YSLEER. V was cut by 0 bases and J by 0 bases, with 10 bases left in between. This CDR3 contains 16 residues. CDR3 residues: CASSQDRQRSTDTQYF. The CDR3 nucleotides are TGCGCCAGCAGCCAAGATAGACAGCGAAGCACAGATACGCAGTATTTT.

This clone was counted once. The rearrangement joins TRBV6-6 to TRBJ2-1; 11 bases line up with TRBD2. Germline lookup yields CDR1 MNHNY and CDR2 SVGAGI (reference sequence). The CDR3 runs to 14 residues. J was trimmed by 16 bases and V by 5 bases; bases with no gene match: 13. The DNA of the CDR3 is TGTGCCAGCAGTCCAAGACTAGCGGGGAGTTCCCTCTTCTTC. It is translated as CASSPRLAGSSLFF.

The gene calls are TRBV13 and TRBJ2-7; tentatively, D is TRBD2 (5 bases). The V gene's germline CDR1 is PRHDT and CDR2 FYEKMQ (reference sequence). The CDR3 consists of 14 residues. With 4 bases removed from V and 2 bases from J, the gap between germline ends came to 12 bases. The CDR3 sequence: CASSSRGRAYEQYF. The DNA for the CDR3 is TGTGCCAGCAGCTCTCGGGGTCGGGCCTACGAGCAGTACTTC. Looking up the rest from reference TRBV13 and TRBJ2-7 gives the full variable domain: AAGVIQSPRHLIKEKRETATLKCYPIPRHDTVYWYQQGPGQDPQFLISFYEKMQSDKGSIPDRFSAQQFSDYHSELNMSSLELGDSALYFCASSSRGRAYEQYFGPGTRLTVT.

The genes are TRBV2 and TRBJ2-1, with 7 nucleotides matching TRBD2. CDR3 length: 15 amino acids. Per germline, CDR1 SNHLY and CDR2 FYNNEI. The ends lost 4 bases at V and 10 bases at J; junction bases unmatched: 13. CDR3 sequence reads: CASSGGGSSLGEQFF. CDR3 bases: TGTGCCAGCAGTGGGGGAGGGTCTAGCTTGGGAGAGCAGTTCTTC.

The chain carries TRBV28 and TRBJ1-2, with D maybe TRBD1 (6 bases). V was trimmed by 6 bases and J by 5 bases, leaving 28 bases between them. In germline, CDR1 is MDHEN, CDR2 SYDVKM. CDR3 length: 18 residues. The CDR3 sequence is CASSPAGDTRPLAYGYTF. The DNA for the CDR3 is TGTGCCAGCAGCCCAGCGGGGGACACCCGACCCCTCGCTTATGGCTACACCTTC.

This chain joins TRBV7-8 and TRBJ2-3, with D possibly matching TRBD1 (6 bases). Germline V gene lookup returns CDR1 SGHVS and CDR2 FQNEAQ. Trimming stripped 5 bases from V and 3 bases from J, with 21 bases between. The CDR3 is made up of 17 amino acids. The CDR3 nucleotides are TGTGCCAGCAGCCCGACCGTCCGGACAGTGAAAACAGATACGCAGTATTTT. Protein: CASSPTVRTVKTDTQYF.